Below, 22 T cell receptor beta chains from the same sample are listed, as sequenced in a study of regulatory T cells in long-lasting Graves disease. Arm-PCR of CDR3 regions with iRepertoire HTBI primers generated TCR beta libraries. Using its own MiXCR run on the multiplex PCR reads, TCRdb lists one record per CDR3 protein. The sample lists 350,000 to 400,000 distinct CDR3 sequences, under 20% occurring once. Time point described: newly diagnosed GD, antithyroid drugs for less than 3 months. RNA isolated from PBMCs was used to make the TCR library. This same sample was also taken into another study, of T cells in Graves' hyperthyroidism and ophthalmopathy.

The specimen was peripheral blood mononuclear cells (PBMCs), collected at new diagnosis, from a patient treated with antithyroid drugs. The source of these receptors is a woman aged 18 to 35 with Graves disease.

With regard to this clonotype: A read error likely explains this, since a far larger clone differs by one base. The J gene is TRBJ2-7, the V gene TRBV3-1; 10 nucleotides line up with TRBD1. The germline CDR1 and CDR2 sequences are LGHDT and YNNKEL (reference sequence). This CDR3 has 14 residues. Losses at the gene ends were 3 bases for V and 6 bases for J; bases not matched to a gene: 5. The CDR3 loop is CASSQRTGGGEQYF. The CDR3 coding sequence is TGTGCCAGCAGCCAGAGGACAGGGGGAGGCGAGCAGTACTTC.

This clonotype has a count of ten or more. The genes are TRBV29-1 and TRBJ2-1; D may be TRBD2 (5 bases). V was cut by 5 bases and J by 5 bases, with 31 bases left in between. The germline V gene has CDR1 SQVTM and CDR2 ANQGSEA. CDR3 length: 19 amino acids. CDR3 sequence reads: CSVYTPEGLRAAFNNEQFF. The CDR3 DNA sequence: TGCAGCGTTTATACACCCGAGGGTCTAAGGGCGGCGTTTAACAATGAGCAGTTCTTC.

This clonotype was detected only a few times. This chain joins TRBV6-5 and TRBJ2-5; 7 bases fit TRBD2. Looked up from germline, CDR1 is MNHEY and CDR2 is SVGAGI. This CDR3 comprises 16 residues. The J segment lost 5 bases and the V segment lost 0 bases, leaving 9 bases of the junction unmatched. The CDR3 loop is CASSYSRSGVRETQYF. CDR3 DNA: TGTGCCAGCAGTTACTCGAGGAGCGGGGTCAGGGAGACCCAGTACTTC.

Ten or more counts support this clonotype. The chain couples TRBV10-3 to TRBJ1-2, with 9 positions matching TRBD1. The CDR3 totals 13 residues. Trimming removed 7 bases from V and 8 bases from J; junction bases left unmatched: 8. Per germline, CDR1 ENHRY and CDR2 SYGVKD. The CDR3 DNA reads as TGTGCCATCACCCGGGACAGGGAGGGAGGCTACACCTTC. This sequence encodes CAITRDREGGYTF.

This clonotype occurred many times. CDR3: CASSEEQSNTEAFF. CDR3 in DNA: TGCGCCAGCAGTGAAGAACAGTCGAACACTGAAGCTTTCTTT. The V gene is TRBV5-1, the J gene TRBJ1-1; no clear D. The CDR3 spans 14 residues. Germline lookup yields CDR1 SGHRS and CDR2 YFSETQ. Trimming shortened V by 5 bases and J by 1 base, and 12 bases separated the two germline ends. Looking up the rest from reference TRBV5-1 and TRBJ1-1 gives the full variable domain: KAGVTQTPRYLIKTRGQQVTLSCSPISGHRSVSWYQQTPGQGLQFLFEYFSETQRNKGNFPGRFSGRQFSNSRSEMNVSTLELGDSALYLCASSEEQSNTEAFFGQGTRLTVV.

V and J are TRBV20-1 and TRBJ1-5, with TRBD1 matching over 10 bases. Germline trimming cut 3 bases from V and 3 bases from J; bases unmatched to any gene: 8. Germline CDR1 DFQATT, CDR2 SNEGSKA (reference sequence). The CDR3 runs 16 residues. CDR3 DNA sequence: TGCAGTGCTAGGAGACCCGGGACAGGGGACAATCAGCCCCAGCATTTT. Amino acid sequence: CSARRPGTGDNQPQHF.

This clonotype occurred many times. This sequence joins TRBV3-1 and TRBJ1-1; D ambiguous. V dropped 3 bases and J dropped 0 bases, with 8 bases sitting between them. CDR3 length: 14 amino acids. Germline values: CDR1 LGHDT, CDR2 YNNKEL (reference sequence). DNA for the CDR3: TGTGCCAGCAGCCAGGGTTTGCTGAACACTGAAGCTTTCTTT. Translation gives CASSQGLLNTEAFF.

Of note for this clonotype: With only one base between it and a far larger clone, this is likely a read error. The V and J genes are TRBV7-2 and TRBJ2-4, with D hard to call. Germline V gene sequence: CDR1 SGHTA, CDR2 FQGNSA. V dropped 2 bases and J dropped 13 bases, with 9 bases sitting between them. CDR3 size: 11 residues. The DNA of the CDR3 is TGTGCCAGCAGCTTAAGCAATGAGCAGTACTTC. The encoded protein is CASSLSNEQYF.

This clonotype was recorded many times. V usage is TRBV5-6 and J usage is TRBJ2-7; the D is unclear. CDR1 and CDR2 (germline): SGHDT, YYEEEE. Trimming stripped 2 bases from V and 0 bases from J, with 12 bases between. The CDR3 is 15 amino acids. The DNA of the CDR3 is TGTGCCAGCAGCTTCCCTCAAGGAACCTCCTACGAGCAGTACTTC. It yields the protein CASSFPQGTSYEQYF.

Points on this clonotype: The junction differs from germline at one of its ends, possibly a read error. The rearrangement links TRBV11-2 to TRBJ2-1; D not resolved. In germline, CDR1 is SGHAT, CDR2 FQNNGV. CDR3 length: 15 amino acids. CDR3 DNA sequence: TGTGCCAGCAGCTTAGAGGCTAGATTGGTGGATGAGCGGTTCTTC. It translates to CASSLEARLVDERFF.

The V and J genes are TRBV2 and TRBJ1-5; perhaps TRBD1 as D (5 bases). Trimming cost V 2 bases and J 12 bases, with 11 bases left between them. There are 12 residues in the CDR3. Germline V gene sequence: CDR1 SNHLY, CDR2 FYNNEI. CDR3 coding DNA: TGTGCCAGCAGTGAACAGGGAAGTCTCCAGCATTTT. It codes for CASSEQGSLQHF.

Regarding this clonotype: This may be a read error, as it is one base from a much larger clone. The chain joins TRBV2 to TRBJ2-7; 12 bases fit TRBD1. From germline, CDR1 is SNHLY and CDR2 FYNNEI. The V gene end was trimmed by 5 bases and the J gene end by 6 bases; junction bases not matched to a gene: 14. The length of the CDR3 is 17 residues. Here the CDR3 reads CASSRKGQGALDGEQYF. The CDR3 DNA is TGTGCCAGCAGTCGGAAGGGACAGGGGGCGCTCGATGGCGAGCAGTACTTC.

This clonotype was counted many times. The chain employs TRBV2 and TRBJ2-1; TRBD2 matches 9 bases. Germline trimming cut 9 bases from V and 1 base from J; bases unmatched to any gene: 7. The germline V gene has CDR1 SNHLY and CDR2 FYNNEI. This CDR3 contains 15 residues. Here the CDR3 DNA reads TGTGCCAGTGCCCTAGGACTAGCGTCCTACAATGAGCAGTTCTTC. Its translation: CASALGLASYNEQFF.

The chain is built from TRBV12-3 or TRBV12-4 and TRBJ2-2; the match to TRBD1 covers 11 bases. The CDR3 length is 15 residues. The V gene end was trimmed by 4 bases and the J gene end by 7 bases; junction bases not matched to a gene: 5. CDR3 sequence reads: CASSYGQGAIGELFF. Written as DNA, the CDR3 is TGTGCCAGCAGTTACGGACAGGGGGCGATCGGGGAGCTGTTTTTT.

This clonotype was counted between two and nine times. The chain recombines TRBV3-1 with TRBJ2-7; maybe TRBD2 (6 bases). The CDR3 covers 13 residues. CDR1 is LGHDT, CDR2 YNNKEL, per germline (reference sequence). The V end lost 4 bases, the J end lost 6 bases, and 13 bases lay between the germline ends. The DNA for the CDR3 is TGTGCCAGCAGCCTGGGGGGTCGGGGCGAGCAGTACTTC. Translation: CASSLGGRGEQYF.

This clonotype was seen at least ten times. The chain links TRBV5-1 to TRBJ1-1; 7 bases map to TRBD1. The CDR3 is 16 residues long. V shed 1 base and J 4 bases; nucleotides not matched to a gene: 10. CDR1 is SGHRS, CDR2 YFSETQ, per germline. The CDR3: CASSLQGRGTGTEAFF. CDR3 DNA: TGCGCCAGCAGCTTGCAAGGCAGGGGGACGGGCACTGAAGCTTTCTTT.

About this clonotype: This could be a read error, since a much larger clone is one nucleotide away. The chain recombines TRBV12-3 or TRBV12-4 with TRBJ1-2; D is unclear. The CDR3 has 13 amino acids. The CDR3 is CASSLGQKYGYAF. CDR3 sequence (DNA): TGTGCCAGCAGTTTAGGGCAGAAGTATGGCTACGCCTTC.

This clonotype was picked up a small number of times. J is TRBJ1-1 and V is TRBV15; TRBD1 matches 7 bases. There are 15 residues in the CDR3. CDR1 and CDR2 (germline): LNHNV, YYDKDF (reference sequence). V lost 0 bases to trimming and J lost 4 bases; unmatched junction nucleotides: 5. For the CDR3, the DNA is TGTGCCACCAGCAGAGATGACAGGGTGAGCACTGAAGCTTTCTTT. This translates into CATSRDDRVSTEAFF. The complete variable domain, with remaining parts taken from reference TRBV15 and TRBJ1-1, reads DAMVIQNPRYQVTQFGKPVTLSCSQTLNHNVMYWYQQKSSQAPKLLFHYYDKDFNNEADTPDNFQSRRPNTSFCFLDIRSPGLGDTAMYLCATSRDDRVSTEAFFGQGTRLTVV.

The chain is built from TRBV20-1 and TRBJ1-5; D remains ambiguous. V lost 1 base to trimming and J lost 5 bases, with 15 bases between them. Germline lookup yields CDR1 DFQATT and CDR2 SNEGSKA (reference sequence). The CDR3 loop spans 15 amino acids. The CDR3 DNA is TGCAGTGCTAGAGCGCTTGGGCGTGGAGATCAGCCCCAGCATTTT. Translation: CSARALGRGDQPQHF.

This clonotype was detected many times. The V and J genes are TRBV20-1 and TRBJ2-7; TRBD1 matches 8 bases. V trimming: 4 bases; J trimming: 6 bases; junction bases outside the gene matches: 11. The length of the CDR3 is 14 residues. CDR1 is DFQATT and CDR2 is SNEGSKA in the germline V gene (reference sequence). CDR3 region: CSAIRGTGTREQYF. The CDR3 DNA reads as TGCAGTGCTATCAGGGGGACAGGAACGCGCGAGCAGTACTTC.

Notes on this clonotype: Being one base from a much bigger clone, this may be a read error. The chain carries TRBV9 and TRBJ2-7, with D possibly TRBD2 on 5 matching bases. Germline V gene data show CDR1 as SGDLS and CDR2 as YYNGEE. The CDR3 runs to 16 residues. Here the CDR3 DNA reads TGTGCCGGCAGCGTAGGTGTAGGGAGTACAGAATACGAGCAGTACTTC. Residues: CAGSVGVGSTEYEQYF.

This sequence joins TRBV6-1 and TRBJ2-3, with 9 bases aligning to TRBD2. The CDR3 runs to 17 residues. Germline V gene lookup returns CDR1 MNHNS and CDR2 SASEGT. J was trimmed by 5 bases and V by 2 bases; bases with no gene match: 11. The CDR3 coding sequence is TGTGCCAGCAGTGAATGGGTGGCGGGGGGGCCCGAAGATACGCAGTATTTT. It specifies CASSEWVAGGPEDTQYF.